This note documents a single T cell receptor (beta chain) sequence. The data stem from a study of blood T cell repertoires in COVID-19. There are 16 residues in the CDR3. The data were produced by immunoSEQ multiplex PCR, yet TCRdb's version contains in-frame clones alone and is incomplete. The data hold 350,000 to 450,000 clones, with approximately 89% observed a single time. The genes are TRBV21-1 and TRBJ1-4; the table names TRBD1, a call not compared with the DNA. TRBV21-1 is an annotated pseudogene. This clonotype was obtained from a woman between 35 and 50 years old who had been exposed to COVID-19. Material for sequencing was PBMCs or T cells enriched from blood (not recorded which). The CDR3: CASSKARKGENEKLFF. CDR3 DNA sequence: TGTGCCAGCAGCAAAGCGCGTAAGGGGGAAAATGAAAAACTGTTTTTT.